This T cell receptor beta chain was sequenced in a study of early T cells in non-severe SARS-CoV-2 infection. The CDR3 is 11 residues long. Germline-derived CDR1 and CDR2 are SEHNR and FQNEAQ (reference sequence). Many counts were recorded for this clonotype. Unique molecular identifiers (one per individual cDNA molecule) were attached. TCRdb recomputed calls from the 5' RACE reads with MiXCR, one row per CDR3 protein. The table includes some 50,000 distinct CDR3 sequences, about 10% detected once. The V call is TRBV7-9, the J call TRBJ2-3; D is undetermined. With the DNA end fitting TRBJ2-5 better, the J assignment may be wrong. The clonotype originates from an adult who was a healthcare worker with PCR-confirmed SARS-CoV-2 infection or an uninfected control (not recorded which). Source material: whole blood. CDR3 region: CASSLVDTQYF. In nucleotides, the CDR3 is TGTGCCAGCAGCTTAGTCGACACCCAGTACTTC.